This T cell receptor beta chain was recorded in a study of cytomegalovirus exposure and HLA in healthy donors (dated by TCRdb to between 2016 and 2019). With respect to the entire study: An earlier analysis of some 600 of the donors reported about 260 Gb of sequence data and 95 million to 120 million unique TCR beta sequences obtained from approximately 180 million T cells. About 300 gigabases of sequencing data and tens of millions of unique TCR sequences were included in an early release covering over 600 HLA-typed donors. The genetic ancestry cluster associated with self-reported Caucasian donors included about 84% of the 398 genotyped donors. The study aimed to test whether signatures of past pathogen exposure could be identified by cataloging public T cell receptors. Using immunosequencing, the study profiled T cell repertoires from fewer than 850 subjects and related those repertoires to cytomegalovirus serostatus. In addition to the first cohort of 666 subjects, a separate validation cohort of approximately 130 different subjects was used. High-throughput TCR immunosequencing, statistical association of individual TCRs with disease status, and machine learning were combined to predict cytomegalovirus infection status. To study patterns of TCR occurrence, a later analysis re-analyzed previously published TCR beta repertoires from 650 to 750 donors and added high-resolution HLA genotyping. Rather than drawing on any new phenotypic data, the later analysis identified candidate immune exposures from TCR beta sequences and the way those sequences occurred across donors. In an earlier analysis of 550 to 700 of the donors, high-throughput TCR beta sequencing was used to judge whether each TCR beta V gene segment behaved as functional or pseudogenic. Donor age, sex, ethnicity and CMV serostatus were collected together with the repertoire data. A later genetic analysis took genome-wide SNP genotypes for about 55% of the roughly 700 donors and used that subset as a discovery cohort. All discovery cohort repertoires had been generated using a single sequencing platform. HLA typing covered class I and class II loci at four-digit resolution. Typing coverage differed by locus: A, B, C, DRB1 and DQB1 were typed in roughly 620-630 donors, DQA1 in roughly 510, DPA1 in 600 to 610, and DPB1 in 400 to 490. About 5 DR-DQ haplotypes were handled as single units for association and clustering, since linkage in the cohort was strong. Among around 400 genotyped donors of the cohort, an average of approximately 200,000 unique TCR beta nucleotide sequences was sequenced per donor, of which approximately 18% were non-productive. Beyond this particular receptor, the publication reports: Roughly uniform sequencing depth across donors was assumed in presence/absence analyses, although this assumption may not hold. Immune exposure information for the cohort was limited to CMV serostatus. Because HLA typing was unavailable for some donors at each locus, only the typed subset was used in association tests. In a later analysis, several top co-occurrence clusters were reported to appear linked to parvovirus B19, influenza, CMV and Epstein-Barr virus. In this cohort, only TCR beta chains were sequenced, and detectable features were limited by the absence of alpha or paired-chain data. According to a later genetic analysis, donors in an Asian-associated ancestry cluster had fewer N-insertions in productive TCRs than the approximately 670-donor mean. Compared with equally common non-associated chains, HLA-associated TCR beta chains in a later analysis were more clonally expanded and had lower generation probabilities. A later analysis found that most CMV-associated TCR beta chains appeared HLA-restricted, with HLA associations seemingly driven largely by CMV exposure. A further reported finding was that TCR beta sequences accurately predicted the HLA-A and HLA-B alleles for most subjects in the first cohort. At a false discovery rate of 0.05, a later analysis linked under 20,000 TCR beta sequences to specific HLA alleles. An earlier analysis of some 590 of the donors showed that most TCR beta V segments appeared in productive rearrangements either about 90% or about 30% of the time, which broadly matched IMGT annotations. The classifier was reported to diagnose cytomegalovirus status with high specificity and sensitivity in both the original cohort and the validation cohort. An association between a missense DCLRE1C variant and V-gene and J-gene trimming of TCR beta chains was found in a later genetic analysis and replicated in an independent cohort. Linkage disequilibrium might explain the correlated functional status among segregating V segments, but an unknown experimental factor could not be ruled out. According to the authors, the approach could potentially be generalized to other disease states and immunological phenotypes. Because counts were too low, about 15 rarely observed V segments, including chromosome 9 orphons, were left out of the earlier analysis of 587 of the donors. The study listed around 160 TCR beta chains as associated with cytomegalovirus. Across donors, most TCR sequences were observed very rarely, whereas some public TCRs were present in many individuals. When HLA alleles, especially DR and DQ, strongly co-occurred, TCR associations were difficult to assign to individual alleles. A cluster of highly shared sequence variants was judged likely to be a technical artifact of the sequencing pipeline. Because the 87-base-pair reads could not distinguish some IMGT-functional V segments, including TRBV6-2 and TRBV6-3, those segments were excluded. A few of the identified cytomegalovirus-associated TCR beta chains were confirmed in vitro to be specific for cytomegalovirus antigens. According to a later analysis, TCR association rates differed among HLA loci, with DRB1 alleles showing the most associated TCRs and HLA-C alleles showing the fewest.

This clone was seen more than once but under ten times. Its antigen remains undetermined. Within one base of it there is no much larger clone, and no base qualities were kept. The library relied on the immunoSEQ multiplex PCR assay. The multiplex PCR relied on a mix of 60 forward primers for TCR Vbeta segments and 13 reverse primers for TCR Jbeta segments. Amplification of the CDR3 region of rearranged TCR beta genes was performed with a multiplex PCR assay on genomic DNA. Amplified TCR beta libraries were sequenced as 87-base-pair reads on the Illumina HiSeq System. The authors' analysis ran thus. Across the 666 repertoires, a later analysis counted 80 million or so unique TCR beta chains, 9.5 million to 13 million of which were shared by at least two donors. Raw reads were error-corrected and collapsed into unique sequences with a nearest-neighbor algorithm that merged closely related sequences to remove PCR and sequencing errors. V, D and J gene segments were assigned by aligning CDR3 sequences to IMGT reference sequences. For a sequence to be retained, at least a six-nucleotide match to both a V gene segment and a J gene segment was required. Rearrangements were classified as productive when the CDR3 lacked stop codons and remained in frame with V and J, and all other rearrangements were classified as non-productive. Following IMGT convention, CDR3 was defined as the stretch from the second conserved V-encoded cysteine to the conserved J-encoded phenylalanine. The earlier analysis of some 550 of the donors excluded any sequence lacking an unambiguous match to a single V gene segment. In an earlier analysis of some 590 of the donors, a V segment was called functional when productive rearrangements were above 56.7%, and segregating when the standard deviation between donors exceeded 5%. A statistical classification framework was developed to diagnose cytomegalovirus status using the catalog of TCR beta chain sequences. V and J gene assignment, in a later analysis, came from comparing TCR nucleotide sequences with IMGT/GENE-DB human TR gene sequences. Using the TCRdist pipeline, a later analysis assigned CDR3 sequences along with most-parsimonious VDJ recombination scenarios. In a later analysis, each TCR beta chain was defined by its CDR3 amino acid sequence together with its V-gene family, and reads lacking a unique V-gene family were excluded. In a later analysis, 450 to 600 highly shared, low-generation-probability nucleotide sequences were removed to address suspected cross-contamination and a sequencing artifact. For each public chain, a later analysis derived a clonal expansion index from normalized ranks of inferred template counts within each repertoire. In a later analysis, generation probabilities were computed using a VDJ recombination model fitted to out-of-frame rearrangements, and the results were checked against IGoR. In a later analysis, hypergeometric tests were used to score TCR-TCR, TCR-HLA and TCR-CMV co-occurrence, with a repertoire-size bias correction applied to TCR pairs. A later analysis estimated false discovery rates by permuting HLA or CMV assignments 20 times. In a later analysis, co-occurring TCRs were grouped using DBSCAN, with TCRdist sequence similarity added in when clustering inside HLA-allele-positive subsets. For co-occurrence clustering, repertoires with fewer than 30,000 or more than 120,000 public chains were excluded, along with roughly 5 repertoires with anomalous nucleotide sharing. This immuneACCESS table, as held by TCRdb, lists in-frame sequences with V and J called but not all clones. Of the missing ones, under half trace to an unresolved V gene in checked studies; the others have no known cause. V and J calls and clone size are copied from that table; D and trimming were computed from the DNA. The sample data list approximately 180,000 clones, and about 80% of these were observed just once. The top ten hold approximately 0.99% of the sample.

The cohort was made up of around 720 healthy bone marrow donors. At the time of sampling, all cohort members were nominally healthy, though unrecorded immune exposures were likely present. The donor tested CMV seronegative and was one of the 352 seronegative cohort members. Each donor provided a peripheral blood sample, and peripheral blood mononuclear cells were used for TCR beta sequencing. Genomic DNA extraction from the blood cell samples was performed with the Qiagen DNeasy Blood Extraction Kit. Counted from cysteine to phenylalanine, this CDR3 has 13 amino acids. The read is trimmed to its CDR3 DNA, 39 bases read in frame from base 1. In the germline V gene, CDR1 corresponds to MNHEY and CDR2 to SVGAGI. Deletion took 7 bases off V and 2 bases off J, with a span of 11 bases between the germline ends.

Recombination linked TRBV6-5 to TRBJ1-2, with no D gene named confidently. Source material: PBMCs. The clonotype was recovered from a woman aged 35 to 49 in good health and CMV-seronegative. The DNA sequence is TGTGCCAGCACCTTCGACGGGAACTATGGCTACACCTTC. Its protein is CASTFDGNYGYTF.